This TCR beta chain stems from a study of shared clonotypes between healthy human individuals. TCRdb keeps only in-frame clones here, not all; method: immunoSEQ multiplex PCR. The table lists about 2,200,000 clones, about 92% of them singletons. Germline assignment: CDR1 SEHNR and CDR2 FQNEAQ (reference sequence). The length of the CDR3 is 17 residues. The V gene end was trimmed by 0 bases and the J gene end by 1 base; junction bases not matched to a gene: 4. Positively selected for CCR7, the CD45RO-negative cells used as naive CD8 cells excluded terminally differentiated effector memory CD45RA+ cells.

The source material was naive CD8+ T cells from PBMCs. This receptor was obtained from a young man in good health. Some clones in this sample may be carry-over from other donors' samples. The rearrangement joins TRBV7-9 to TRBJ2-3, with 10 nucleotides matching TRBD2. DNA for the CDR3: TGTGCCAGCAGCTTAGCGCCTAGCGGGAGAGGCACAGATACGCAGTATTTT. It translates to CASSLAPSGRGTDTQYF.